The rows below give T cell receptor beta chains drawn from one sample of a study of CD4 T cells in relation to SARS-CoV-2 and coronaviruses. For these receptors, no antigen is known. The assay was immunoSEQ multiplex PCR, and TCRdb's table has in-frame clones only and misses some. The sample shows 9,500 to 12,000 clones, roughly three quarters of them seen only once. Sequencing was carried out using CD4+ T cells from PBMCs, cultured in vitro. These receptors were obtained from a human donor in good health. Each CDR3 is given with its conserved first and last residue. The D gene is left open where the match is weak. Size is omitted from some rows. Given values are once, few, many or a class for expanded clones.

V gene: TRBV2; clone size: -; J gene: TRBJ1-2; D gene: TRBD1; CDR3 DNA: TGTGCCAGCAGCGGGACAGCATATGGCTACACCTTC; CDR3 protein: CASSGTAYGYTF
V gene: TRBV7-2; clone size: few; J gene: TRBJ2-7; D gene: -; CDR3 DNA: TGTGCCAGCAACCGTGGGGATGGCAGCTCCTACGAGCAGTACTTC; CDR3 protein: CASNRGDGSSYEQYF
V gene: TRBV19; clone size: -; J gene: TRBJ1-3; D gene: -; CDR3 DNA: TGTGCCAGTAGTATAGGTCCAGATACGACTGGAAACACCATATATTTT; CDR3 protein: CASSIGPDTTGNTIYF
V gene: TRBV4-3; clone size: -; J gene: TRBJ2-2; D gene: TRBD2; CDR3 DNA: TGCGCCAGCAGCCAACTACTAGCGGGGGGCCAGAACACCGGGGAGCTGTTTTTT; CDR3 protein: CASSQLLAGGQNTGELFF
V gene: TRBV30; clone size: -; J gene: TRBJ2-4; D gene: TRBD2; CDR3 DNA: TGTGCCTGGAGTGGGGCAGGGAGGGACATTCAGTACTTC; CDR3 protein: CAWSGAGRDIQYF
V gene: TRBV5-4; clone size: -; J gene: TRBJ2-1; D gene: TRBD1; CDR3 DNA: TGTGCCAGCAGCCCCCCGGCCAGGGGGAATGAGCAGTTCTTC; CDR3 protein: CASSPPARGNEQFF
V gene: TRBV7-2; clone size: -; J gene: TRBJ2-1; D gene: TRBD1; CDR3 DNA: TGTGCCAGCAGACCCGGGACAGGGGGCCTATATGAGCAGTTCTTC; CDR3 protein: CASRPGTGGLYEQFF
V gene: TRBV18; clone size: -; J gene: TRBJ1-1; D gene: -; CDR3 DNA: TGTGCCAGCTCACCAGGGGGGGACCAAACTGAAGCTTTCTTT; CDR3 protein: CASSPGGDQTEAFF
V gene: TRBV27; clone size: few; J gene: TRBJ1-5; D gene: -; CDR3 DNA: TGTGCCAGCAGTTTAAGTATCCAGGGCGATCAGCCCCAGCATTTT; CDR3 protein: CASSLSIQGDQPQHF
V gene: TRBV7-3; clone size: -; J gene: TRBJ2-2; D gene: TRBD1; CDR3 DNA: TGTGCCAGCAGCTTAATGGGTCAGGGGGCAATCGGGGAGCTGTTTTTT; CDR3 protein: CASSLMGQGAIGELFF
V gene: TRBV19; clone size: -; J gene: TRBJ1-1; D gene: -; CDR3 DNA: TGTGCCAGTAGTATGGCGGACATGAACACTGAAGCTTTCTTT; CDR3 protein: CASSMADMNTEAFF
V gene: TRBV18; clone size: -; J gene: TRBJ2-1; D gene: -; CDR3 DNA: TGTGCCAGCTCACCAGACGGTCAAGCTTACAATGAGCAGTTCTTC; CDR3 protein: CASSPDGQAYNEQFF
V gene: TRBV2; clone size: -; J gene: TRBJ1-1; D gene: TRBD1; CDR3 DNA: TGTGCCAGCAGAGTGGACAGGGGGAACACTGAAGCTTTCTTT; CDR3 protein: CASRVDRGNTEAFF
V gene: TRBV20-1; clone size: -; J gene: TRBJ1-2; D gene: -; CDR3 DNA: TGCAGTGCTAGTGTACCGGCGGGGGAATACGGCGGCGAAGGGGGCTACACCTTC; CDR3 protein: CSASVPAGEYGGEGGYTF
V gene: TRBV19; clone size: -; J gene: TRBJ1-2; D gene: -; CDR3 DNA: TGTGCCAGTAGTCCCCCCGGGACGCCGGTTGATGGCTACACCTTC; CDR3 protein: CASSPPGTPVDGYTF
V gene: TRBV18; clone size: -; J gene: TRBJ1-6; D gene: TRBD1; CDR3 DNA: TGTGCCAGCTCACCCGCGACAGGGGGCCGTAATTCACCCCTCCACTTT; CDR3 protein: CASSPATGGRNSPLHF
V gene: TRBV30; clone size: -; J gene: TRBJ2-3; D gene: TRBD1; CDR3 DNA: TGTGCCTGGAATCCCGACAGGGTATCAACAGATACGCAGTATTTT; CDR3 protein: CAWNPDRVSTDTQYF
V gene: TRBV29-1; clone size: once; J gene: TRBJ1-2; D gene: -; CDR3 DNA: TGCAGCGTTACCGAAACAGGACGCTATGGCTACACCTTC; CDR3 protein: CSVTETGRYGYTF
V gene: TRBV2; clone size: -; J gene: TRBJ2-6; D gene: -; CDR3 DNA: TGTGCCAGCAATCTCAGAGTTTCCTCTGGGGCCAACGTCCTGACTTTC; CDR3 protein: CASNLRVSSGANVLTF
V gene: TRBV12-3/TRBV12-4; clone size: -; J gene: TRBJ2-5; D gene: TRBD1; CDR3 DNA: TGTGCCAGCGGGATGGACAGGGTTGAGACCCAGTACTTC; CDR3 protein: CASGMDRVETQYF
V gene: TRBV27; clone size: -; J gene: TRBJ1-6; D gene: -; CDR3 DNA: TGTGCCAGCAGTCCCGGACAAGTTTCACCCCTCCACTTT; CDR3 protein: CASSPGQVSPLHF
V gene: TRBV7-3; clone size: -; J gene: TRBJ2-3; D gene: TRBD2; CDR3 DNA: TGTGCCAGCAGCGCTAGCGGGAGGGCCGGGACAGATACGCAGTATTTT; CDR3 protein: CASSASGRAGTDTQYF
V gene: TRBV18; clone size: -; J gene: TRBJ1-2; D gene: -; CDR3 DNA: TGTGCCAGCTCACCGGCACTTACTAACTATGGCTACACCTTC; CDR3 protein: CASSPALTNYGYTF
V gene: TRBV10-3; clone size: few; J gene: TRBJ2-7; D gene: TRBD1; CDR3 DNA: TGTGCCATCAGGCCGGGACAGGGGGCCTACGAGCAGTACTTC; CDR3 protein: CAIRPGQGAYEQYF
V gene: TRBV5-6; clone size: -; J gene: TRBJ2-7; D gene: TRBD1; CDR3 DNA: TGTGCCAGCAGCTACGGGACAGGGGAGGGGCGGGAGCAGTACTTC; CDR3 protein: CASSYGTGEGREQYF
V gene: TRBV5-4; clone size: -; J gene: TRBJ2-3; D gene: TRBD1; CDR3 DNA: TGTGCCAGCAGCATAGGACAGGGGTATCTCGATACGCAGTATTTT; CDR3 protein: CASSIGQGYLDTQYF
V gene: TRBV4-2; clone size: -; J gene: TRBJ1-4; D gene: TRBD1; CDR3 DNA: TGTGCCAGCAGCCAAGAACGGTATAGGGGGCGGGATGAAAAACTGTTTTTT; CDR3 protein: CASSQERYRGRDEKLFF
V gene: TRBV18; clone size: -; J gene: TRBJ2-5; D gene: -; CDR3 DNA: TGTGCCAGCTCACCAGGGGGGCCACTACAAGAGACCCAGTACTTC; CDR3 protein: CASSPGGPLQETQYF
V gene: TRBV27; clone size: -; J gene: TRBJ2-6; D gene: -; CDR3 DNA: TGTGCCAGCAGTTTATCGTTGACGCAGCCCCCTGGGGGGGCCAACGTCCTGACTTTC; CDR3 protein: CASSLSLTQPPGGANVLTF
V gene: TRBV3-1/TRBV3-2; clone size: -; J gene: TRBJ1-4; D gene: -; CDR3 DNA: TGTGCCAGCAGCCCGGGAGGACAGCCTAATGAAAAACTGTTTTTT; CDR3 protein: CASSPGGQPNEKLFF
V gene: TRBV24-1; clone size: -; J gene: TRBJ2-3; D gene: -; CDR3 DNA: TGTGCCACCAGTGACGCCGGGACTACGCAGTATTTT; CDR3 protein: CATSDAGTTQYF
V gene: TRBV19; clone size: -; J gene: TRBJ1-6; D gene: -; CDR3 DNA: TGTGCCAGTAGCCAGTTGTTGGGTCAGAATTCACCCCTCCACTTT; CDR3 protein: CASSQLLGQNSPLHF
V gene: TRBV7-9; clone size: -; J gene: TRBJ1-2; D gene: -; CDR3 DNA: TGTGCCAGCAGTTTCAGCAGGGTCTATGGCTACACCTTC; CDR3 protein: CASSFSRVYGYTF
V gene: TRBV5-8; clone size: -; J gene: TRBJ1-1; D gene: TRBD1; CDR3 DNA: TGTGCCAGCAGCTCCCGACAGGGTTACACTGAAGCTTTCTTT; CDR3 protein: CASSSRQGYTEAFF
V gene: TRBV19; clone size: -; J gene: TRBJ2-6; D gene: -; CDR3 DNA: TGTGCCAGTAGTTCCTCAGGGGCGGCTGGGGCCAACGTCCTGACTTTC; CDR3 protein: CASSSSGAAGANVLTF
V gene: TRBV9; clone size: -; J gene: TRBJ2-1; D gene: -; CDR3 DNA: TGTGCCAGCAGCGTAGACCCGAGCTCCTACAATGAGCAGTTCTTC; CDR3 protein: CASSVDPSSYNEQFF
V gene: TRBV19; clone size: -; J gene: TRBJ1-1; D gene: -; CDR3 DNA: TGTGCCAGTATTGACGCAATAAATTGGCCGCCGGGCACTGAAGCTTTCTTT; CDR3 protein: CASIDAINWPPGTEAFF